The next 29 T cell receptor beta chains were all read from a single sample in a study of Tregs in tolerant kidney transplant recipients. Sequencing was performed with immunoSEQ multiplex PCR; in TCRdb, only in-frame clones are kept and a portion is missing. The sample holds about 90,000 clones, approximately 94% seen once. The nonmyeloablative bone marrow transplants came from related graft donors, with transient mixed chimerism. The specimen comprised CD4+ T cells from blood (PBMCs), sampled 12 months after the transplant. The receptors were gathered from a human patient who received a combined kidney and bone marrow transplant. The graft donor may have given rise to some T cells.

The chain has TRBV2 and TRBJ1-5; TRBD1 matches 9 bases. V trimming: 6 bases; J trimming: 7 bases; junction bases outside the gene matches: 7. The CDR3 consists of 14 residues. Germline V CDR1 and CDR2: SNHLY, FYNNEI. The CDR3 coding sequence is TGTGCCAGCAGACGGGACAGGGTAGGGCAGCCCCAGCATTTT. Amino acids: CASRRDRVGQPQHF. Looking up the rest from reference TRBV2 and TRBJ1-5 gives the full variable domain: EPEVTQTPSHQVTQMGQEVILRCVPISNHLYFYWYRQILGQKVEFLVSFYNNEISEKSEIFDDQFSVERPDGSNFTLKIRSTKLEDSAMYFCASRRDRVGQPQHFGDGTRLSIL.

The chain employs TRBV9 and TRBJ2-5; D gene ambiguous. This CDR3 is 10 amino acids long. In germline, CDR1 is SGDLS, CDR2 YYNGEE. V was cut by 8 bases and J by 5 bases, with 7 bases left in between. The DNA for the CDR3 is TGTGCCAGTCTTCGGGAGACCCAGTACTTC. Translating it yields CASLRETQYF. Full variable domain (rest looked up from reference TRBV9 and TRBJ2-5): DSGVTQTPKHLITATGQRVTLRCSPRSGDLSVYWYQQSLDQGLQFLIQYYNGEERAKGNILERFSAQQFPDLHSELNLSSLELGDSALYFCASLRETQYFGPGTRLLVL.

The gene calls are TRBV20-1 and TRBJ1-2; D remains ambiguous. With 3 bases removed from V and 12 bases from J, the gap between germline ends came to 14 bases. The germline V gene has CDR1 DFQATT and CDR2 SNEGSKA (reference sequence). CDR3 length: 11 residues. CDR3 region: CSARASIADTF. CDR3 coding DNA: TGCAGTGCTAGGGCCAGTATAGCAGACACCTTC.

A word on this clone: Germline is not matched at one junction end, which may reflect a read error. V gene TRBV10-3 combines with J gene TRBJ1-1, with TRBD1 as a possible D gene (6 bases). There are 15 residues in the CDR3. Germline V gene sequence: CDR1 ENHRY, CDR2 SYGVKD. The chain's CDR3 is CAINESGGASTEAFF. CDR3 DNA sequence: TGTGCCATCAATGAGTCGGGGGGGGCGAGCACTGAAGCTTTCTTT.

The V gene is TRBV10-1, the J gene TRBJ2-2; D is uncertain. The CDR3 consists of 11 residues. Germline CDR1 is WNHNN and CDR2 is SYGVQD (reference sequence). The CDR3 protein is CGSENTGELFF. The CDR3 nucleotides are TGCGGGAGCGAGAACACCGGGGAGCTGTTTTTT.

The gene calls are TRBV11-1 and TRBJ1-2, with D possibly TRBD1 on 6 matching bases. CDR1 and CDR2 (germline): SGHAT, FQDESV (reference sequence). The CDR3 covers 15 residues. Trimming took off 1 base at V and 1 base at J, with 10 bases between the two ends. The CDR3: CASSLGTVGNYGYTF. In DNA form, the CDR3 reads TGTGCCAGCAGCTTAGGGACAGTCGGTAACTATGGCTACACCTTC.

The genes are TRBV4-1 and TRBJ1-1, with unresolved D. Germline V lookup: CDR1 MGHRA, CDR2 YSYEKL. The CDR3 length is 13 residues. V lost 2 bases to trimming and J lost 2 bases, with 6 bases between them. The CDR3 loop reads CASSQTVNTEAFF. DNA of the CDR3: TGCGCCAGCAGCCAAACAGTAAACACTGAAGCTTTCTTT.

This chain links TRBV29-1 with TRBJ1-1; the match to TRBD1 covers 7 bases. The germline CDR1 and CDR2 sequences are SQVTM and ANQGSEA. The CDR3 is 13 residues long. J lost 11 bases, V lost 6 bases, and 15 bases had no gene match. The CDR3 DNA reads TGCAGCGTATGGGACAGTCGAGGTAATTCGGCTTTCTTT. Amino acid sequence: CSVWDSRGNSAFF.

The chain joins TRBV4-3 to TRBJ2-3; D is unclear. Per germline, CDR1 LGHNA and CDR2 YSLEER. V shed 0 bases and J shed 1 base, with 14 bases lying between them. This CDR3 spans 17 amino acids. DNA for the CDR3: TGCGCCAGCAGCCAAGATGTATTAGTGCTTGGCACAGATACGCAGTATTTT. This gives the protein CASSQDVLVLGTDTQYF.

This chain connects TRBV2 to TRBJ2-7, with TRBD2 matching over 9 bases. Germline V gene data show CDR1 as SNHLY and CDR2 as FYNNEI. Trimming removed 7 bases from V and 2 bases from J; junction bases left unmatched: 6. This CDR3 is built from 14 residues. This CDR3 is CASTAGTSPYEQYF. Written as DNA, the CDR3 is TGTGCCAGCACCGCCGGGACTAGCCCCTACGAGCAGTACTTC. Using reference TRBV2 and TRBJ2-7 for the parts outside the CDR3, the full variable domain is EPEVTQTPSHQVTQMGQEVILRCVPISNHLYFYWYRQILGQKVEFLVSFYNNEISEKSEIFDDQFSVERPDGSNFTLKIRSTKLEDSAMYFCASTAGTSPYEQYFGPGTRLTVT.

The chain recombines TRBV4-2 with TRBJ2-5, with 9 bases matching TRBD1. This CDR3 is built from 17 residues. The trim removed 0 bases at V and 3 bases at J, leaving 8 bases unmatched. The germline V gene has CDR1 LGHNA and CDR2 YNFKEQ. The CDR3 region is CASSQDARQGGEETQYF. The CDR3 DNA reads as TGTGCCAGCAGCCAAGACGCCCGACAGGGGGGAGAAGAGACCCAGTACTTC.

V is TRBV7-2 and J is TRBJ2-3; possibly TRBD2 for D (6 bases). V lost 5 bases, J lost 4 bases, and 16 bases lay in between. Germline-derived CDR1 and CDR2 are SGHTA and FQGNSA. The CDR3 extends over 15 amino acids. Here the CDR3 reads CASSQGRGASDTQYF. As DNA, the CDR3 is TGTGCCAGCAGCCAAGGGCGGGGTGCCTCAGATACGCAGTATTTT. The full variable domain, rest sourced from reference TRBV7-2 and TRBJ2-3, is GAGVSQSPSNKVTEKGKDVELRCDPISGHTALYWYRQSLGQGLEFLIYFQGNSAPDKSGLPSDRFSAERTGGSVSTLTIQRTQQEDSAVYLCASSQGRGASDTQYFGPGTRLTVL.

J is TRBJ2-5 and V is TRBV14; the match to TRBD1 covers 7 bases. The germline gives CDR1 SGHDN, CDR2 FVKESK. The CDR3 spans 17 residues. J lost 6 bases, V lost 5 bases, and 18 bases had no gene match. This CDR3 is CASSKKKSPTGIQTQYF. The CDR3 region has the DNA TGTGCCAGCAGCAAAAAGAAGTCCCCGACAGGGATCCAGACCCAGTACTTC. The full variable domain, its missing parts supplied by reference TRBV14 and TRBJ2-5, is EAGVTQFPSHSVIEKGQTVTLRCDPISGHDNLYWYRRVMGKEIKFLLHFVKESKQDESGMPNNRFLAERTGGTYSTLKVQPAELEDSGVYFCASSKKKSPTGIQTQYFGPGTRLLVL.

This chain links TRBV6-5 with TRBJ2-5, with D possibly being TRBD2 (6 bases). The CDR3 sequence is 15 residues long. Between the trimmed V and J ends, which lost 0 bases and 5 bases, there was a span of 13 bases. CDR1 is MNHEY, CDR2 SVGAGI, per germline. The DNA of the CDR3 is TGTGCCAGCAGTTACTCCCAGCGGGTGAGGGAGACCCAGTACTTC. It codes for CASSYSQRVRETQYF.

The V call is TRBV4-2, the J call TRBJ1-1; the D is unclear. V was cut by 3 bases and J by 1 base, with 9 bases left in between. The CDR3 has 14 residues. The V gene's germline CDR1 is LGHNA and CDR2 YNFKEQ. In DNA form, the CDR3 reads TGTGCCAGCAGCCACCGGGTTCGGAACACTGAAGCTTTCTTT. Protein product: CASSHRVRNTEAFF.

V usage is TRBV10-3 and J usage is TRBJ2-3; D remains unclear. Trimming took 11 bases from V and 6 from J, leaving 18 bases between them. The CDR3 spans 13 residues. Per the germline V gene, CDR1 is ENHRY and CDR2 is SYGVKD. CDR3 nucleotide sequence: TGTGCCGTCCGTGCCGGTTCTCTGGATACGCAGTATTTT. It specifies CAVRAGSLDTQYF.

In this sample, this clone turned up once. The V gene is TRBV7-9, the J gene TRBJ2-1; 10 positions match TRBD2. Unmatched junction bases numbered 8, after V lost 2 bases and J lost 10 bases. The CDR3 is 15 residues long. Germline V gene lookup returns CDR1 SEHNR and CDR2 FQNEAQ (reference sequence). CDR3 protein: CASSLNLAGAPEQFF. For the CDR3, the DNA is TGTGCCAGCAGCTTAAATCTAGCGGGAGCCCCAGAGCAGTTCTTC.

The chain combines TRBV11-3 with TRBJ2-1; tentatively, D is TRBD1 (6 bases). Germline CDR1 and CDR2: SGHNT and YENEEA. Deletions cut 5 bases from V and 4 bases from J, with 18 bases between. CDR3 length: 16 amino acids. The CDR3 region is CASSPPWGTPYNEQFF. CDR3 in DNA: TGTGCCAGCAGCCCCCCGTGGGGGACACCGTACAATGAGCAGTTCTTC.

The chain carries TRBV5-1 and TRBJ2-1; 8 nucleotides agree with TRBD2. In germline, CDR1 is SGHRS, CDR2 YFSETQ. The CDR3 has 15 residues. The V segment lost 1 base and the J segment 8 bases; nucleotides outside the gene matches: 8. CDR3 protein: CASSLRPGGHDEQFF. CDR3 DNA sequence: TGCGCCAGCAGCTTGAGACCGGGAGGGCACGATGAGCAGTTCTTC.

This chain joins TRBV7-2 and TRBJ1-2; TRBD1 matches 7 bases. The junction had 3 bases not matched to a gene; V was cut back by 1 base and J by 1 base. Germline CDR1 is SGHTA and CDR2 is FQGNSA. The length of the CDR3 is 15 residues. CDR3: CASSLGQGINYGYTF. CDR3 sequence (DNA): TGTGCCAGCAGCTTAGGACAGGGCATTAACTATGGCTACACCTTC.

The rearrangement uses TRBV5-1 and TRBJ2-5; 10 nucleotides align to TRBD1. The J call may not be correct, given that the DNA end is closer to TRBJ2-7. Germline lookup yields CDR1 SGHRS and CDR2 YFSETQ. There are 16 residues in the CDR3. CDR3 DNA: TGCGCCAGCAGCGGTCAGGACAGGGGGGGCTCCTACGAGCAGTACTTC. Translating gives CASSGQDRGGSYEQYF.

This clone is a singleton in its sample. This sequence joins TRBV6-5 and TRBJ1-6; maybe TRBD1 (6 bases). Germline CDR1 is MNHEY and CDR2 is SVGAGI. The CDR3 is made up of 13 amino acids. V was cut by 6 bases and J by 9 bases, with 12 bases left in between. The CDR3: CASSQGGFSPLHF. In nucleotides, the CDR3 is TGTGCCAGCAGCCAAGGGGGTTTTTCACCCCTCCACTTT.

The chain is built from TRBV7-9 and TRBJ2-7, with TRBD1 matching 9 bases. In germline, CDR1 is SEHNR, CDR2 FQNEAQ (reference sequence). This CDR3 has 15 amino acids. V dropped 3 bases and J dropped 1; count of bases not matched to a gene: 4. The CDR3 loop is CASSLRTGASYEQYF. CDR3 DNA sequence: TGTGCCAGCAGCTTGCGGACAGGGGCGTCCTACGAGCAGTACTTC.

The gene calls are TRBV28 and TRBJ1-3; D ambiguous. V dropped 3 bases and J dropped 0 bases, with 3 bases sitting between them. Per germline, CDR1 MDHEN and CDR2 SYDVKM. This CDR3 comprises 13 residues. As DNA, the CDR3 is TGTGCCAGCAGTTTCTCCTCTGGAAACACCATATATTTT. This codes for CASSFSSGNTIYF.

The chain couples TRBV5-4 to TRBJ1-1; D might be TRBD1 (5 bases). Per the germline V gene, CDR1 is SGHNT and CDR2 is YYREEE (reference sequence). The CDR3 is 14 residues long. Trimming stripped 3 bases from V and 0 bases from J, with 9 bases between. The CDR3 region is CASSSGGVNTEAFF. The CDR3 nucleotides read TGTGCCAGCAGCTCGGGGGGTGTGAACACTGAAGCTTTCTTT.

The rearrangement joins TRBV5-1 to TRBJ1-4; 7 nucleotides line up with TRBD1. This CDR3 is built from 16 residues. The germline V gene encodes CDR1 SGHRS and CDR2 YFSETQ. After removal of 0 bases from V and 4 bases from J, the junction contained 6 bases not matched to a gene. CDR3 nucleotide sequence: TGCGCCAGCAGCTTGGCCGTGGCAGGGGGTAATGAAAAACTGTTTTTT. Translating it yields CASSLAVAGGNEKLFF.

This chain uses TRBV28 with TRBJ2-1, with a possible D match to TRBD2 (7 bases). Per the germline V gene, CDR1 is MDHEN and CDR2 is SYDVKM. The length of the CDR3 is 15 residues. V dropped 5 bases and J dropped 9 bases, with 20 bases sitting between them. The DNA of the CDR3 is TGTGCCAGCAGTGAAAACTTGGGGGGGCGGAGTGAGCAGTTCTTC. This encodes CASSENLGGRSEQFF.

The CDR3: CASSVLAGGPSYTQYF. In nucleotides, the CDR3 is TGTGCCAGCAGCGTACTAGCGGGGGGGCCGTCATATACGCAGTATTTT. The V gene is TRBV7-3, the J gene TRBJ2-3, with TRBD2 matching 13 bases. The junction had 9 bases not matched to a gene; V was cut back by 5 bases and J by 7 bases. Germline V gene sequence: CDR1 SGHTA, CDR2 FQGTGA. The CDR3 totals 16 residues.

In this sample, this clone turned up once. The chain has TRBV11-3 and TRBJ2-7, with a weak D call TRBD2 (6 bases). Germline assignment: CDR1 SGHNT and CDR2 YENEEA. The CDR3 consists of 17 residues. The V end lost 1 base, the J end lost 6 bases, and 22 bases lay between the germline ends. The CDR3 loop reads CASSLGGKRKRVAEQYF. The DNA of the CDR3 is TGTGCCAGCAGCTTAGGCGGGAAAAGAAAGAGAGTGGCCGAGCAGTACTTC.